A single sample is the source of the 17 T cell receptor beta chains below, sequenced in a study of T cell repertoires in cytomegalovirus infection. In TCRdb, the reads were re-called with MiXCR into one record per CDR3 protein. There are more than 150,000 distinct CDR3 sequences in the sample; over 15% occur only once, and roughly 20% lies in the top ten. Material for sequencing was CD8+ T cells from PBMCs. The receptors shown here come from a human donor in good health (CMV status not recorded). Some clones in this sample may be carry-over from other donors' samples.

The DNA of the CDR3 is TGTGCCAGTAGTACCACGAGGGAGCAGTACTTC. Translating gives CASSTTREQYF. The rearrangement joins TRBV19 to TRBJ2-7; D uncertain. V was cut by 4 bases and J by 7 bases, with 8 bases left in between. Germline loops: CDR1 LNHDA, CDR2 SQIVND (reference sequence). The CDR3 is 11 amino acids.

Only a few counts were recorded for this clonotype. The rearrangement uses TRBV7-9 and TRBJ1-2, with a weak D call TRBD1 (6 bases). Per the germline V gene, CDR1 is SEHNR and CDR2 is FQNEAQ (reference sequence). The CDR3 is 13 residues long. The ends were cut back, 10 bases at V and 0 bases at J, with 12 bases in the middle. CDR3: CAIQGFTNYGYTF. As DNA, the CDR3 is TGTGCCATACAGGGTTTCACTAACTATGGCTACACCTTC.

The sample holds a few counts of this clonotype. This chain connects TRBV29-1 to TRBJ1-1; D is unresolved. Trimming stripped 6 bases from V and 1 base from J, with 12 bases between. The length of the CDR3 is 13 residues. Germline CDR1 is SQVTM and CDR2 is ANQGSEA. The CDR3: CSVGPGRNTEAFF. As DNA, the CDR3 is TGCAGCGTCGGGCCAGGCCGGAACACTGAAGCTTTCTTT.

This clonotype was seen a few times. The CDR3 here is CAISVLDRTRTGSYEQYF. The CDR3 DNA follows: TGTGCCATCAGTGTTCTCGATCGGACGAGGACTGGGTCCTACGAGCAGTACTTC. The chain has TRBV10-3 and TRBJ2-7; the D gene is possibly TRBD2 (5 bases). CDR3 size: 18 residues. V lost 4 bases to trimming and J lost 1 base, with 23 bases between them. Germline loops: CDR1 ENHRY, CDR2 SYGVKD.

CDR3 sequence: CASSLGLTGATEAFF. CDR3 in DNA: TGTGCCAGCAGCTTAGGGCTGACAGGGGCGACTGAAGCTTTCTTT. This chain joins TRBV7-6 and TRBJ1-1; 8 nucleotides agree with TRBD1. In germline, CDR1 is SGHVS, CDR2 FNYEAQ. With V trimmed by 1 base and J by 5 bases, 6 bases remained unmatched. The CDR3 spans 15 residues.

This clonotype was picked up a small number of times. The gene calls are TRBV7-9 and TRBJ2-7, with D perhaps TRBD1 (5 bases). Germline V gives CDR1 SEHNR, CDR2 FQNEAQ (reference sequence). The V gene lost 3 bases and the J gene lost 2 bases, with 17 bases spanning the gap. The CDR3 is 16 amino acids. The CDR3 region is CASSLPMMGLTYEQYF. The CDR3 DNA is TGTGCCAGCAGCTTGCCCATGATGGGGCTGACCTACGAGCAGTACTTC.

The J gene is TRBJ2-7, the V gene TRBV27, with D hard to call. Trimming stripped 0 bases from V and 6 bases from J, with 9 bases between. Germline CDR1 is MNHEY and CDR2 is SMNVEV (reference sequence). The CDR3 contains 13 residues. For the CDR3, the DNA is TGTGCCAGCAGTTTATCTTCCGGGTCCGAGCAGTACTTC. Translated, it gives CASSLSSGSEQYF.

The rearrangement joins TRBV12-5 to TRBJ2-1, with TRBD2 matching over 8 bases. Germline V gene lookup returns CDR1 LGHNT and CDR2 FRNRAP. CDR3 length: 16 amino acids. The trim removed 5 bases at V and 10 bases at J, leaving 16 bases unmatched. CDR3 DNA sequence: TGTGCTAGTGGTCGCCCCACGCGGGGGGCCTCAGGGGAGCAGTTCTTC. This codes for CASGRPTRGASGEQFF.

This clonotype was observed a few times. The chain couples TRBV12-3 or TRBV12-4 to TRBJ2-5; tentative D call: TRBD1 (5 bases). The CDR3 has 14 amino acids. Trimming cost V 3 bases and J 1 base, with 9 bases left between them. The CDR3 sequence: CASSFARAQETQYF. CDR3 DNA: TGTGCCAGCAGTTTTGCCAGGGCCCAAGAGACCCAGTACTTC.

This clonotype was seen a few times. Its ends do not fully match the called genes, so a read error is possible. V gene TRBV7-4 combines with J gene TRBJ2-1; 8 bases align to TRBD2. The CDR3 is 13 amino acids. The germline gives CDR1 SGHVT, CDR2 SQSDAQ. DNA for the CDR3: TGTGCCAGCAGCCTAGCGGGCCTCAATGAGCAGTTCTTC. Translated: CASSLAGLNEQFF.

This clonotype was counted between two and nine times. CDR3: CASSPEWGRLNTEAFF. The CDR3 DNA reads TGCGCCAGCAGCCCCGAGTGGGGACGGTTGAACACTGAAGCTTTCTTT. V gene TRBV4-3 combines with J gene TRBJ1-1, with D possibly being TRBD1 (5 bases). This CDR3 contains 16 residues. The V gene lost 4 bases and the J gene lost 0 bases, with 15 bases spanning the gap. Germline CDR1 and CDR2: LGHNA and YSLEER.

This clonotype showed up many times. The chain recombines TRBV7-9 with TRBJ1-1; D unclear. The ends were cut back, 1 base at V and 4 bases at J, with 7 bases in the middle. Germline-derived CDR1 and CDR2 are SEHNR and FQNEAQ (reference sequence). This CDR3 has 13 residues. The CDR3 bases are TGTGCCAGCAGCTTAGATTTGGGCACTGAAGCTTTCTTT. Its protein product is CASSLDLGTEAFF.

CDR3 loop: CASSFDSGRATDTQYF. The CDR3 DNA reads as TGTGCCAGCAGCTTTGATAGCGGGAGGGCCACAGATACGCAGTATTTT. The V and J genes are TRBV7-8 and TRBJ2-3; the match to TRBD2 covers 11 bases. V lost 3 bases to trimming and J lost 2 bases; unmatched junction nucleotides: 4. CDR1 is SGHVS, CDR2 FQNEAQ, per germline. The CDR3 has 16 residues.

The V call is TRBV6-2 or TRBV6-3, the J call TRBJ2-1; 10 nucleotides match TRBD2. The junction had 2 bases not matched to a gene; V was cut back by 6 bases and J by 3 bases. Germline V gives CDR1 MNHEY, CDR2 SVGEGT. CDR3 length: 14 residues. The CDR3 DNA follows: TGTGCCAGCAGCGAGCGGGGGGGCTACAATGAGCAGTTCTTC. This translates into CASSERGGYNEQFF.

This clonotype was seen repeatedly, ten times or more. This chain joins TRBV7-9 and TRBJ1-1; D ambiguous. This CDR3 region has 15 residues. The V end was cut by 2 bases, the J end by 10 bases, with 20 bases between. In germline, CDR1 is SEHNR, CDR2 FQNEAQ (reference sequence). CDR3 bases: TGTGCCAGCAGCTTAAGGACTAACCCCCGGACGACAGCTTTCTTT. Its translation is CASSLRTNPRTTAFF.

The rearrangement links TRBV7-6 to TRBJ2-3; D uncertain. CDR1 SGHVS and CDR2 FNYEAQ come from the germline V gene. The ends were cut back, 3 bases at V and 0 bases at J, with 7 bases in the middle. There are 14 residues in the CDR3. CDR3 nucleotide sequence: TGTGCCAGCAGCTTGTTCTCTAGCACAGATACGCAGTATTTT. Amino acid sequence: CASSLFSSTDTQYF.

V is TRBV7-3 and J is TRBJ2-7, with 8 bases identical to TRBD2. The CDR3 is 15 amino acids. The trim removed 5 bases at V and 4 bases at J, leaving 10 bases unmatched. Germline V gene sequence: CDR1 SGHTA, CDR2 FQGTGA. The CDR3 spells CASSPHAGGVYEQYF. CDR3 DNA: TGTGCCAGCAGCCCCCATGCGGGGGGTGTTTACGAGCAGTACTTC.